These 5 T cell receptor beta chains share one sample of origin, sequenced in a study of T cell changes during pregnancy in multiple sclerosis. Method: immunoSEQ multiplex PCR; TCRdb's copy keeps in-frame clones and lacks some. Among approximately 100,000 clones, 90% to 95% were seen once, and the ten largest hold 3.5%. The material was peripheral blood, obtained after pregnancy. The receptors here all came from a female donor with multiple sclerosis, enrolled in a pregnancy study.

V and J are TRBV6-4 and TRBJ2-1, with 8 bases identical to TRBD2. Trimming at V came to 3 bases and at J to 7 bases, leaving 8 bases not matched to a gene. The CDR3 length is 15 residues. Per germline, CDR1 MRHNA and CDR2 SNTAGT. The chain's CDR3 is CASSDGTREGNEQFF. CDR3 DNA: TGTGCCAGCAGTGATGGGACACGGGAGGGGAATGAGCAGTTCTTC.

This clone was found once. This rearrangement joins TRBV2 to TRBJ1-2; TRBD1 matches 7 bases. The germline V gene encodes CDR1 SNHLY and CDR2 FYNNEI. V lost 0 bases to trimming and J lost 5 bases; unmatched junction nucleotides: 9. The CDR3 contains 16 residues. In nucleotides, the CDR3 is TGTGCCAGCAGTGAAGCACAGGGGACTCAGGAATATGGCTACACCTTC. Translated, it gives CASSEAQGTQEYGYTF.

The rearrangement uses TRBV5-6 and TRBJ2-3, with a tentative D call TRBD1 (5 bases). The length of the CDR3 is 13 residues. The V and J ends lost 7 bases and 2 bases respectively, with 11 bases between them. The germline V gene encodes CDR1 SGHDT and CDR2 YYEEEE. The CDR3 here is CASQGRLTDTQYF. CDR3 nucleotides: TGTGCCAGCCAGGGCAGGCTCACAGATACGCAGTATTTT.

The chain recombines TRBV30 with TRBJ1-1; D possibly corresponds to TRBD1 (6 bases). The germline V gene encodes CDR1 GTSNPN and CDR2 SVGIG (reference sequence). Trimming cost V 2 bases and J 5 bases, with 12 bases left between them. The CDR3 contains 13 residues. The CDR3: CAWSLQGRTEAFF. In nucleotides, the CDR3 is TGTGCCTGGAGTTTACAGGGTCGGACTGAAGCTTTCTTT.

The chain combines TRBV6-1 with TRBJ2-7; D might be TRBD2 (5 bases). Trimming took 1 base from V and 1 from J, leaving 11 bases between them. The germline V gene has CDR1 MNHNS and CDR2 SASEGT. This CDR3 spans 15 amino acids. This CDR3 is CASSEVAGESYEQYF. CDR3 nucleotide sequence: TGTGCCAGCAGTGAAGTAGCCGGGGAGTCCTACGAGCAGTACTTC.